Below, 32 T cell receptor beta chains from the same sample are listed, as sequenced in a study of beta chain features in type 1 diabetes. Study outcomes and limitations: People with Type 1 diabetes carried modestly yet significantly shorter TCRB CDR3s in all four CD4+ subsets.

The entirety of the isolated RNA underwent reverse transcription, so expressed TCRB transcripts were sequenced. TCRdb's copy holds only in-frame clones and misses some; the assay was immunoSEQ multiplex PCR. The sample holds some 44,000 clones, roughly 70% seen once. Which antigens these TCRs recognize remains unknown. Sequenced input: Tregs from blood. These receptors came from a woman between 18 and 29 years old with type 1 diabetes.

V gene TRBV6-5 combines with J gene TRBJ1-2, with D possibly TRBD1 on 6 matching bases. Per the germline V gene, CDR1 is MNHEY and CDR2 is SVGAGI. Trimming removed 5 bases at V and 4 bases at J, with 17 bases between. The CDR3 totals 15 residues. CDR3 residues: CASSPSAGGRYGYTF. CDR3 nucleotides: TGTGCCAGCAGTCCCAGTGCGGGGGGCCGCTATGGCTACACCTTC.

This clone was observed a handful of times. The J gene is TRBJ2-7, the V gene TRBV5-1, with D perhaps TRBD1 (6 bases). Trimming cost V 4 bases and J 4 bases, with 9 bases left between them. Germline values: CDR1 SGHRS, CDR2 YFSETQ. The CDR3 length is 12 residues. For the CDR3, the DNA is TGCGCCAGCAGCATGGACAGTTACGAGCAGTACTTC. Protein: CASSMDSYEQYF.

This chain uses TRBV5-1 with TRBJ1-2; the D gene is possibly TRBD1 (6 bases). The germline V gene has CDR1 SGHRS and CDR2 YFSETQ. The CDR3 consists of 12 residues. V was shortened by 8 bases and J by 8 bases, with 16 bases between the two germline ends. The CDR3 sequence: CASRTGKEGYTF. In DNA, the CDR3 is TGCGCCAGTCGAACAGGGAAGGAGGGCTACACCTTC.

CDR3 residues: CSVERGRQETQYF. In DNA form, the CDR3 reads TGCAGCGTTGAAAGGGGGCGGCAAGAGACCCAGTACTTC. The V and J genes are TRBV29-1 and TRBJ2-5; 7 nucleotides match TRBD1. The CDR3 extends over 13 amino acids. The germline CDR1 and CDR2 sequences are SQVTM and ANQGSEA. J lost 2 bases, V lost 2 bases, and 2 bases had no gene match.

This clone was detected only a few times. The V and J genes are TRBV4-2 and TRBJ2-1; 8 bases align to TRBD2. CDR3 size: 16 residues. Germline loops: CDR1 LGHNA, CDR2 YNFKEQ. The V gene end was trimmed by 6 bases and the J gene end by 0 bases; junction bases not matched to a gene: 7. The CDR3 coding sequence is TGTGCCAGCAGAACCTCTAGCGGGCGCTCCTACAATGAGCAGTTCTTC. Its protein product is CASRTSSGRSYNEQFF.

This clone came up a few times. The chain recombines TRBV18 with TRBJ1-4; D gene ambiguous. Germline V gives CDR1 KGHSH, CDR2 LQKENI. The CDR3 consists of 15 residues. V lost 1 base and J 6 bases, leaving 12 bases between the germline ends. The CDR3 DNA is TGTGCCAGCTCACCACTGCGGCAGGAGGATGAAAAACTGTTTTTT. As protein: CASSPLRQEDEKLFF.

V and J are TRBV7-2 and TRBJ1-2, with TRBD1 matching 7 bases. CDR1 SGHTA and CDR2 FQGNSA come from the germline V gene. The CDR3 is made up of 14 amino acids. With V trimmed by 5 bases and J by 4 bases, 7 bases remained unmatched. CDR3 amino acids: CASSRRDRSYGYTF. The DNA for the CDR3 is TGTGCCAGCAGCCGAAGGGACAGATCCTATGGCTACACCTTC.

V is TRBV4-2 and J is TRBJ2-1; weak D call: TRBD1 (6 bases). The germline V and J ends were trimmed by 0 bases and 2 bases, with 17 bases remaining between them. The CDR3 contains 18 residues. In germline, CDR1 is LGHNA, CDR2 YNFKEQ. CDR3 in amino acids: CASSQDGGSLGTYNEQFF. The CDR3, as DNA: TGTGCCAGCAGCCAAGATGGGGGCTCTTTGGGGACCTACAATGAGCAGTTCTTC.

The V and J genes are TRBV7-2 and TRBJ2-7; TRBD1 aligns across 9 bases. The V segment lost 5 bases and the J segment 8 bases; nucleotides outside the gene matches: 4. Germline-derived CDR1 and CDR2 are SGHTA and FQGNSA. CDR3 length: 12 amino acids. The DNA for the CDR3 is TGTGCCAGCAGCCTACAGGGGGCGAAGCAGTACTTC. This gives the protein CASSLQGAKQYF.

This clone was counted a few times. The CDR3 DNA reads TGCAGCGTTGCGAGCTCTGGAAACACCATATATTTT. Translation gives CSVASSGNTIYF. This sequence joins TRBV29-1 and TRBJ1-3; D gene ambiguous. This CDR3 region has 12 residues. V shed 4 bases and J shed 0 bases, with 4 bases lying between them. CDR1 and CDR2 from the germline V gene are SQVTM and ANQGSEA.

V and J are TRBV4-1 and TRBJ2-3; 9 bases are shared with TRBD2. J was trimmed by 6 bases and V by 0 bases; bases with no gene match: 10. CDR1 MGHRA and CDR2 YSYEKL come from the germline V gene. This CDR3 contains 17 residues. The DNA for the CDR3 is TGCGCCAGCAGCCAAGATCGACGCGGGGGGGTGTCGGATACGCAGTATTTT. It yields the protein CASSQDRRGGVSDTQYF.

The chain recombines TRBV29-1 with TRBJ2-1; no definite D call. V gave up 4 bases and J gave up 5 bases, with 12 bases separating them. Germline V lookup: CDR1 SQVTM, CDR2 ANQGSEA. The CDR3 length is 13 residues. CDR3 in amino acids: CSVAPWANNEQFF. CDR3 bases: TGCAGCGTTGCCCCATGGGCGAACAATGAGCAGTTCTTC.

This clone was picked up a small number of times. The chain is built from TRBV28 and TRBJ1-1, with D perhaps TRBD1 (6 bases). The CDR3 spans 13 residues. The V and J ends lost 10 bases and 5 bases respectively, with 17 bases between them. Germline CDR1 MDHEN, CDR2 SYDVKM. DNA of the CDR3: TGTGCCATCCTAAGGGGGAAATCTACTGAAGCTTTCTTT. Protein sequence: CAILRGKSTEAFF.

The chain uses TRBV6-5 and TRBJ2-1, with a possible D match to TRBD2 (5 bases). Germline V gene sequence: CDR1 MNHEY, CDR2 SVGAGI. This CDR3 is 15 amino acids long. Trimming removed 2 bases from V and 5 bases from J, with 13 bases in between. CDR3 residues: CASSYGLAANNEQFF. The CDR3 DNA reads TGTGCCAGCAGTTACGGGCTAGCAGCTAACAATGAGCAGTTCTTC.

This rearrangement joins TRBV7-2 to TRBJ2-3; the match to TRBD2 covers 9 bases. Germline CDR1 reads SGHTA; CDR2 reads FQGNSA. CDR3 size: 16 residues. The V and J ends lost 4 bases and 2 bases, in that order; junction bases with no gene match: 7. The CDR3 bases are TGTGCCAGCAGCTGGACTCCGGGACTAGCCACAGATACGCAGTATTTT. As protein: CASSWTPGLATDTQYF.

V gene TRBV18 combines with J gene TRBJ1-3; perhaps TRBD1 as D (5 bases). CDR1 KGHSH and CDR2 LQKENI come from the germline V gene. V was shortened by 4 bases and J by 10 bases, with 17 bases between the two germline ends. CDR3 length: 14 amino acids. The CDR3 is CASSLGQGGETIYF. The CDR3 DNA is TGTGCCAGCTCACTTGGACAAGGCGGAGAGACCATATATTTT.

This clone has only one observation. This CDR3 is CASSQQTGANYGYTF. CDR3 nucleotides: TGCGCCAGCAGCCAGCAGACAGGGGCGAACTATGGCTACACCTTC. The chain couples TRBV4-3 to TRBJ1-2; 8 bases line up with TRBD1. V was pared by 3 bases and J by 2 bases, with 5 bases of the junction left unmatched. Germline CDR1 is LGHNA and CDR2 is YSLEER. The length of the CDR3 is 15 residues.

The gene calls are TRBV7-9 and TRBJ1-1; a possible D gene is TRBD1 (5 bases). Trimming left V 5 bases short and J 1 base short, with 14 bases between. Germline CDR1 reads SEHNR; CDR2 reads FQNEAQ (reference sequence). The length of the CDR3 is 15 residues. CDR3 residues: CASSARGEGNTEAFF. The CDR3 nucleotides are TGTGCCAGCAGCGCCCGGGGGGAAGGGAACACTGAAGCTTTCTTT.

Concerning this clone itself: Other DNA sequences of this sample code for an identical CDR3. The CDR3 bases are TGTGCCAGCAGCTTAGGACTAGCGGGGGTATGGGAGACCCAGTACTTC. This codes for CASSLGLAGVWETQYF. The V and J genes are TRBV7-8 and TRBJ2-5, with 12 bases aligning to TRBD2. The CDR3 runs to 16 residues. Looked up from germline, CDR1 is SGHVS and CDR2 is FQNEAQ. Losses at the gene ends were 1 base for V and 5 bases for J; bases not matched to a gene: 5. Together with reference TRBV7-8 and TRBJ2-5, the CDR3 gives the full variable domain: GAGVSQSPRYKVAKRGQDVALRCDPISGHVSLFWYQQALGQGPEFLTYFQNEAQLDKSGLPSDRFFAERPEGSVSTLKIQRTQQEDSAVYLCASSLGLAGVWETQYFGPGTRLLVL.

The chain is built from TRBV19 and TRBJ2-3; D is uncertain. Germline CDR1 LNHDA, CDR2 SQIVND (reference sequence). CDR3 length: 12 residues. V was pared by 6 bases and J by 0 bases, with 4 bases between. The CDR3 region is CASRTSTDTQYF. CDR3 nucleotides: TGTGCCAGTAGGACTAGCACAGATACGCAGTATTTT.

This chain's CDR3 is CASSPSRDYNEQFF. CDR3 DNA sequence: TGTGCCAGCAGTCCCTCCCGGGACTACAATGAGCAGTTCTTC. The V call is TRBV6-5, the J call TRBJ2-1; the D gene is possibly TRBD2 (5 bases). V was trimmed by 5 bases and J by 3 bases, leaving 11 bases between them. The germline V gene encodes CDR1 MNHEY and CDR2 SVGAGI. The CDR3 covers 14 residues.

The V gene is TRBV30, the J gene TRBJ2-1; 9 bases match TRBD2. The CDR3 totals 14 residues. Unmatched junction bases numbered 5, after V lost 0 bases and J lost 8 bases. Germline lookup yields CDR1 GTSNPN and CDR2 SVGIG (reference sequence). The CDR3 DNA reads TGTGCCTGGAGTGTATTAGCGGGAGTGTATGAGCAGTTCTTC. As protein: CAWSVLAGVYEQFF.

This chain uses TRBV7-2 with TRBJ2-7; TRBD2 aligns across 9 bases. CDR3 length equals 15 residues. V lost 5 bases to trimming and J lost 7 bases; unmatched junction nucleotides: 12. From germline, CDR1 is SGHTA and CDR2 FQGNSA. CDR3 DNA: TGTGCCAGCAGCATAGACAGCGCGGGGGGGACGGAGCAGTACTTC. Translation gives CASSIDSAGGTEQYF.

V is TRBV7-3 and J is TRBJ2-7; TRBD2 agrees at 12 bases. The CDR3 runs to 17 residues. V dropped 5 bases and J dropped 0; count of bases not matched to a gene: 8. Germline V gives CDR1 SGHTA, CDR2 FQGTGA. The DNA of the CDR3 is TGTGCCAGCAGCGCGGGACTAGCGGGCTCGAGCTCCTACGAGCAGTACTTC. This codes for CASSAGLAGSSSYEQYF. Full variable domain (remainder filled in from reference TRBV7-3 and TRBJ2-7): GAGVSQTPSNKVTEKGKYVELRCDPISGHTALYWYRQSLGQGPEFLIYFQGTGAADDSGLPNDRFFAVRPEGSVSTLKIQRTERGDSAVYLCASSAGLAGSSSYEQYFGPGTRLTVT.

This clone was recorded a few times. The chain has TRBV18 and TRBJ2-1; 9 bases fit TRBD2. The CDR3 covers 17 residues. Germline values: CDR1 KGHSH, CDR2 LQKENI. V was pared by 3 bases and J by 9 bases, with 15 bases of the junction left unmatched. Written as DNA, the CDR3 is TGTGCCAGCTCACCGGACTTCGGAGCGGGGGGCGTCGGTGAGCAGTTCTTC. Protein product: CASSPDFGAGGVGEQFF.

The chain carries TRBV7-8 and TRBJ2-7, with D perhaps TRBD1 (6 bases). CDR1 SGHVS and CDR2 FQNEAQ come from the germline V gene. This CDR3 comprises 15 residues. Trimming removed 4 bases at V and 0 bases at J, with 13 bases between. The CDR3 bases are TGTGCCAGCAGCTCGCAGGGGTCCGCCTCCTACGAGCAGTACTTC. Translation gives CASSSQGSASYEQYF.

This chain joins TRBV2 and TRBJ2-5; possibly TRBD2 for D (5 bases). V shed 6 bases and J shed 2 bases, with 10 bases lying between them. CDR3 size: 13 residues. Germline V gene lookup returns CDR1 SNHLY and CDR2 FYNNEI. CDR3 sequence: CASSLGLQETQYF. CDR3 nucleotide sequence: TGTGCCAGCAGCCTAGGACTTCAAGAGACCCAGTACTTC.

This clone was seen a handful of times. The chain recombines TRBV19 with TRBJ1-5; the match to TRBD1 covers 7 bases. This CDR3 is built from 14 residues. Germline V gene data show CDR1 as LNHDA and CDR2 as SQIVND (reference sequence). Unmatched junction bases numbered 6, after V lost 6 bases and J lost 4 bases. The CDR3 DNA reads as TGTGCCAGTAGCCCGGACAGGATTAATCAGCCCCAGCATTTT. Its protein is CASSPDRINQPQHF.

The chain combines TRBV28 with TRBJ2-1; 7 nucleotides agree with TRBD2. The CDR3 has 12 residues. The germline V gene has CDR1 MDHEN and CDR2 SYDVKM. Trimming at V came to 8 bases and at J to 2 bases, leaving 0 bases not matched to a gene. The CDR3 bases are TGTGCCAGCGGGAGGGCCTACAATGAGCAGTTCTTC. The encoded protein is CASGRAYNEQFF.

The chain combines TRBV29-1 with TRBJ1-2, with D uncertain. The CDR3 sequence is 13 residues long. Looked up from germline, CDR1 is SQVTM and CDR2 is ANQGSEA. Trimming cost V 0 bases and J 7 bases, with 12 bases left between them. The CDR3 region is CSVEDSPSGGYTF. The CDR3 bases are TGCAGCGTTGAAGATTCGCCTTCAGGTGGCTACACCTTC.

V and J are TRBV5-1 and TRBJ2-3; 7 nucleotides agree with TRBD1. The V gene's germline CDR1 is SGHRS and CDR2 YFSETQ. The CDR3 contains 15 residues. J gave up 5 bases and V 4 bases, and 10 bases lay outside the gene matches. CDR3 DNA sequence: TGCGCCAGCAGCCTACCGACAGGGACAAAAGATACGCAGTATTTT. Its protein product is CASSLPTGTKDTQYF.

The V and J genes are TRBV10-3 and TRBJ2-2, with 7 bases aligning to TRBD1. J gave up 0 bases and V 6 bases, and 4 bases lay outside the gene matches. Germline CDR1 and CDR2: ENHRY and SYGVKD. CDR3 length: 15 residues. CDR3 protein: CAIRSGTANTGELFF. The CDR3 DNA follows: TGTGCCATCAGATCAGGGACAGCGAACACCGGGGAGCTGTTTTTT.